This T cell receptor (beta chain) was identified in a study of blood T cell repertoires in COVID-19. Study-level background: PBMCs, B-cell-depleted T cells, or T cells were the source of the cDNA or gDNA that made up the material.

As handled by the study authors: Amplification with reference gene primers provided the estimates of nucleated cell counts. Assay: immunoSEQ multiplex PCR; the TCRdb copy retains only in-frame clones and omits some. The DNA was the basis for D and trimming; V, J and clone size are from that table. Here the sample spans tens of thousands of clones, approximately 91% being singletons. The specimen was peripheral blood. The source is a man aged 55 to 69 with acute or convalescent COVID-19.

The chain's CDR3 is CASSRFPGRETQYF. CDR3 DNA: TGTGCCAGCAGCCGATTCCCAGGAAGGGAGACCCAGTACTTC. This chain links TRBV14 with TRBJ2-5, with D uncertain. This CDR3 spans 14 amino acids. Germline V lookup: CDR1 SGHDN, CDR2 FVKESK. V shed 4 bases and J shed 5 bases, with 14 bases lying between them.